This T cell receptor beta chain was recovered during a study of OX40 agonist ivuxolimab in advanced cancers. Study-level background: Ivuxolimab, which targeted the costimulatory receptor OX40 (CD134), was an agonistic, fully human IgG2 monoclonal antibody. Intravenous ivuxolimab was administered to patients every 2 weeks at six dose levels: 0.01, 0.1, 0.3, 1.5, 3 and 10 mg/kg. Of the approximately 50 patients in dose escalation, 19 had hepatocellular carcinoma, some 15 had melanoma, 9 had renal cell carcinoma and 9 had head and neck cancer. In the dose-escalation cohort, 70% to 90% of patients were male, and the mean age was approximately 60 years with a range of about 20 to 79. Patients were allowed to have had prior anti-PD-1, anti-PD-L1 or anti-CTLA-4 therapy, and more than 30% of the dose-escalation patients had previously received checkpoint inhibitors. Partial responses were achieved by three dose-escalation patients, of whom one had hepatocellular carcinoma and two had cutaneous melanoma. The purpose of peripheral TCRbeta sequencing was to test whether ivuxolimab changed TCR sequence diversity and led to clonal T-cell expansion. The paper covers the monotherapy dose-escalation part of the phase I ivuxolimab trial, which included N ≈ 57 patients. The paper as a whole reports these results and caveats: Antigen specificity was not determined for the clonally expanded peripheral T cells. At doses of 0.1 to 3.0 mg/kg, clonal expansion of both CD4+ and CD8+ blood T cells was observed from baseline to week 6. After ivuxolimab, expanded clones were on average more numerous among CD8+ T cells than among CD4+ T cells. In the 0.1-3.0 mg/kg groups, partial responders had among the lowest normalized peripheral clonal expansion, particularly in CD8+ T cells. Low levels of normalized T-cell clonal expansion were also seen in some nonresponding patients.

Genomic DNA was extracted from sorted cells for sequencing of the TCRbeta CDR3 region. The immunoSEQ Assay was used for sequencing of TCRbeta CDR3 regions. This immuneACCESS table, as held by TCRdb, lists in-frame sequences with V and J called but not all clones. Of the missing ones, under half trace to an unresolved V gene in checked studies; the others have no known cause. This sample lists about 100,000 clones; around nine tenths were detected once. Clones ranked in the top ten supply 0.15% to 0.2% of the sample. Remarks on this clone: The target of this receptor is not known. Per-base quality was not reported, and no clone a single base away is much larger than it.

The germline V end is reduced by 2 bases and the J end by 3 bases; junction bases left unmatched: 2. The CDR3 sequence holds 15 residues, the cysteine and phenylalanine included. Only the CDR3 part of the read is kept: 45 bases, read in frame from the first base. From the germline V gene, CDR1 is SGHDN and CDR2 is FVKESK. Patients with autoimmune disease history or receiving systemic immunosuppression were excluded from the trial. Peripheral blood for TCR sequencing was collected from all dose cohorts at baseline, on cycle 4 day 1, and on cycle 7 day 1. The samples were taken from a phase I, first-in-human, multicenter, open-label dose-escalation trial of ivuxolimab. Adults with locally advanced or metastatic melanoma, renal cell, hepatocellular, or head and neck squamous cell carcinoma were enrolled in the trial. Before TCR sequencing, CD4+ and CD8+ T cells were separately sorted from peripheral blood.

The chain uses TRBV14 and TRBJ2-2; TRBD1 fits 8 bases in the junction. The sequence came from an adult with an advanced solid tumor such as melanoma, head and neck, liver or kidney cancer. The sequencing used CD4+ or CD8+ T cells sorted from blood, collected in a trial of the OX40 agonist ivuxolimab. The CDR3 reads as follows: CASSQRQGYTGELFF. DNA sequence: TGTGCCAGCAGCCAAAGACAGGGGTACACCGGGGAGCTGTTTTTT. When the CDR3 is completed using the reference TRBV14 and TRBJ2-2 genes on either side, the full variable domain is EAGVTQFPSHSVIEKGQTVTLRCDPISGHDNLYWYRRVMGKEIKFLLHFVKESKQDESGMPNNRFLAERTGGTYSTLKVQPAELEDSGVYFCASSQRQGYTGELFFGEGSRLTVL.